Sequencing of this T cell receptor beta chain was carried out in a study of T cells after yellow fever vaccination. On this clonotype itself: The target antigen is unknown.

Study results and caveats: Contamination by abundant bulk-population clonotypes could be present in FACS-sorted repertoires.

The CDR3 length is 14 residues. The V end was cut by 9 bases, the J end by 1 base, with 15 bases between. Germline CDR1 is LNHDA and CDR2 is SQIVND (reference sequence). Production of TCR cDNA was by 5'RACE template switching, which also added a universal primer site and UMIs. TCRdb processed the 5' RACE reads anew with MiXCR; each CDR3 protein has one entry. The sample has tens of thousands of distinct CDR3 sequences, roughly 7.5% seen once; the top ten hold more than 25%. The material was CD8+ T cells sorted from PBMCs, obtained around 15 days after the first yellow fever vaccination. This chain joins TRBV19 and TRBJ1-2; D is possibly TRBD1 (6 bases). The origin of this receptor is a young man who received the YFV17D yellow fever vaccine. The CDR3 here is CASPSDSLNYGYTF. CDR3 nucleotides: TGTGCCAGCCCCTCGGACAGCCTTAACTATGGCTACACCTTC.